This T cell receptor beta chain was profiled in a study of cytomegalovirus exposure and HLA in healthy donors. Overall study findings and caveats: According to reports, the classifier identified cytomegalovirus status with high specificity and sensitivity.

The germline V and J ends were trimmed by 1 base and 4 bases, with 8 bases remaining between them. The germline V gene has CDR1 MGHRA and CDR2 YSYEKL. There are 14 residues in the CDR3. In regard to this clone: Its matching antigen is unknown.

PCR employed 60 Vbeta and 13 Jbeta primers. The assay was immunoSEQ multiplex PCR, and TCRdb's table has in-frame clones only and misses some. The sample has 180,000 or so clones, roughly three quarters seen once; the top ten hold approximately 2.4%. Healthy bone marrow donors formed the donor group. Donors had nominal health at sampling but likely had unrecorded immune exposures. The origin of this receptor is a woman in her forties or fifties in good health and CMV-seronegative. The sequenced sample was PBMCs. The chain links TRBV4-1 to TRBJ2-4; D is unclear. CDR3 protein: CASSQVERKNIQYF. DNA of the CDR3: TGCGCCAGCAGCCAAGTTGAACGGAAAAACATTCAGTACTTC.